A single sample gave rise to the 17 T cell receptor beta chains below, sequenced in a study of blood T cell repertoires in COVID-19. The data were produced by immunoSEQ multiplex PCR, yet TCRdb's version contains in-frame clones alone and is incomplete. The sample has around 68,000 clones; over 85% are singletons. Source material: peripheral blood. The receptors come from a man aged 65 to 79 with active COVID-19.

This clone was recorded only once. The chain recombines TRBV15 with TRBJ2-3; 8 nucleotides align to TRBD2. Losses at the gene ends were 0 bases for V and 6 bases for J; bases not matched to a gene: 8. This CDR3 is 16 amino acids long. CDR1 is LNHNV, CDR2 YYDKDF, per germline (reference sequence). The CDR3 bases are TGTGCCACCAGCAGAGAGGGGACTAGTCTTTCCGATACGCAGTATTTT. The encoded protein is CATSREGTSLSDTQYF.

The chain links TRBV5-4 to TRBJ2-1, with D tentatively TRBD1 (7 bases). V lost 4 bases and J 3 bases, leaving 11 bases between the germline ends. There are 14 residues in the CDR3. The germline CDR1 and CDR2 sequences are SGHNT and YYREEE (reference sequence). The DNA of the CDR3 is TGTGCCAGCAGCGCGGGACAGAACTACAATGAGCAGTTCTTC. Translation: CASSAGQNYNEQFF.

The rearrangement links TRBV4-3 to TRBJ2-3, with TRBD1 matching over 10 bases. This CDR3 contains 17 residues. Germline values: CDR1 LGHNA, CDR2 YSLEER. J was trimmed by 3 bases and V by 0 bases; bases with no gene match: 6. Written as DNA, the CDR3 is TGCGCCAGCAGCCAAGATGCGGGACAGGGGTCGACAGATACGCAGTATTTT. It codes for CASSQDAGQGSTDTQYF.

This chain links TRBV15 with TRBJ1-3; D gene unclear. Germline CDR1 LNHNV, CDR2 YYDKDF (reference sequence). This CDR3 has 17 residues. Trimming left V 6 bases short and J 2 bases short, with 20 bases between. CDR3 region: CATSSAGWFLAGNTIYF. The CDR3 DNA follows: TGTGCCACCAGTTCGGCAGGATGGTTTTTAGCTGGAAACACCATATATTTT.

CDR3 region: CASGGGLNTEAFF. As DNA, the CDR3 is TGCGCCAGCGGCGGGGGGCTGAACACTGAAGCTTTCTTT. The V gene is TRBV5-1, the J gene TRBJ1-1, with D maybe TRBD1 (6 bases). Germline lookup yields CDR1 SGHRS and CDR2 YFSETQ. V lost 7 bases and J 0 bases, leaving 10 bases between the germline ends. The CDR3 sequence is 13 residues long.

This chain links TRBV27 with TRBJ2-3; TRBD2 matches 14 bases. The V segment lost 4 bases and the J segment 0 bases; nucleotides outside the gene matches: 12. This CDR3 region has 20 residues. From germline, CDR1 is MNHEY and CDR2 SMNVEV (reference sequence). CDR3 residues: CASSSGRPGLAGASTDTQYF. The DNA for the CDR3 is TGTGCCAGCAGTTCCGGACGCCCGGGACTAGCGGGGGCTAGCACAGATACGCAGTATTTT.

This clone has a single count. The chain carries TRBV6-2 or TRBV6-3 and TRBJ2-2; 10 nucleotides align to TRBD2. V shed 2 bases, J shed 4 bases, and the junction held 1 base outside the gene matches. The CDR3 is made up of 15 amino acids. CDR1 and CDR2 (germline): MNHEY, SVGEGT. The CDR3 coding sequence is TGTGCCAGCAGTTACAGCGGGGGGGCCACCGGGGAGCTGTTTTTT. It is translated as CASSYSGGATGELFF.

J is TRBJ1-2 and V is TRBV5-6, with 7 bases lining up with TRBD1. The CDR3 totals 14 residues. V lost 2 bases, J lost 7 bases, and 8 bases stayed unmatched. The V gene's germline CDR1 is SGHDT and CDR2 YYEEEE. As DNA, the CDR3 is TGTGCCAGCAGCTTTTTTGAGGGGGCGGGTGGCTACACCTTC. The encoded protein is CASSFFEGAGGYTF. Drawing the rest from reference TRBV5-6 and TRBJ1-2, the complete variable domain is DAGVTQSPTHLIKTRGQQVTLRCSPKSGHDTVSWYQQALGQGPQFIFQYYEEEERQRGNFPDRFSGHQFPNYSSELNVNALLLGDSALYLCASSFFEGAGGYTFGSGTRLTVV.

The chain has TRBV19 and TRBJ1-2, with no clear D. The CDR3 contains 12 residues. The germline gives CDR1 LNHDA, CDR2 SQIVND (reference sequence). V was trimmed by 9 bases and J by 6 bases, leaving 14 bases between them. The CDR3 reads CARGGFVDGYTF. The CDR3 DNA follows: TGTGCCAGGGGCGGGTTCGTTGATGGCTACACCTTC.

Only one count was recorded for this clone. CDR3 in amino acids: CASSGGTGLDTQYF. For the CDR3, the DNA is TGTGCCAGCAGCGGCGGGACAGGGTTAGATACGCAGTATTTT. The V gene is TRBV7-2, the J gene TRBJ2-3; 9 bases line up with TRBD1. CDR1 and CDR2 from the germline V gene are SGHTA and FQGNSA. The CDR3 consists of 14 residues. V was clipped by 5 bases and J by 5 bases; unmatched bases: 5.

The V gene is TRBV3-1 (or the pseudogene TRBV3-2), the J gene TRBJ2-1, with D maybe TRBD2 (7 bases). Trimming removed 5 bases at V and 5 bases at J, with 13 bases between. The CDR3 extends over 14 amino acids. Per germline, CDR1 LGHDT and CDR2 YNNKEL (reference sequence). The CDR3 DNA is TGTGCCAGCAGCTACCTGGGGGGGCACAATGAGCAGTTCTTC. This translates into CASSYLGGHNEQFF.

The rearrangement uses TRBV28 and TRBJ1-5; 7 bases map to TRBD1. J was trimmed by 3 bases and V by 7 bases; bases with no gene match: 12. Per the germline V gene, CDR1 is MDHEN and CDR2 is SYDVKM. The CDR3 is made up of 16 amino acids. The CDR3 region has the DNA TGTGCCAGCAACCTCCACAGACAGGGTCACAATCAGCCCCAGCATTTT. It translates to CASNLHRQGHNQPQHF.

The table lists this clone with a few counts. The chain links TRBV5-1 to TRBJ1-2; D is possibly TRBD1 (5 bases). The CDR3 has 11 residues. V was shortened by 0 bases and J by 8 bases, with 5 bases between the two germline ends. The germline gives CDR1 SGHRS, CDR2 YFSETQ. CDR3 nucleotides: TGCGCCAGCAGCTTGGGGGGCGGCTACACCTTC. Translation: CASSLGGGYTF.

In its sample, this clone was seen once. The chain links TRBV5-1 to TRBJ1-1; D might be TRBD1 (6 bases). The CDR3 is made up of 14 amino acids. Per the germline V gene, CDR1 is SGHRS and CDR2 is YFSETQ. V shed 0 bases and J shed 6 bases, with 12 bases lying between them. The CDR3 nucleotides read TGCGCCAGCAGCTTGGAACAGGGTTGGGCTGAAGCTTTCTTT. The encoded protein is CASSLEQGWAEAFF.

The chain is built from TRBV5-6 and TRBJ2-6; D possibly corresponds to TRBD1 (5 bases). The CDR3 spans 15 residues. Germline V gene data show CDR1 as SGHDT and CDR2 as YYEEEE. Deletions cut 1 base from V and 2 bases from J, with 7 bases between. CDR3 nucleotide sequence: TGTGCCAGCAGCTTGTGGGGCGCTGGGGCCAACGTCCTGACTTTC. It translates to CASSLWGAGANVLTF.

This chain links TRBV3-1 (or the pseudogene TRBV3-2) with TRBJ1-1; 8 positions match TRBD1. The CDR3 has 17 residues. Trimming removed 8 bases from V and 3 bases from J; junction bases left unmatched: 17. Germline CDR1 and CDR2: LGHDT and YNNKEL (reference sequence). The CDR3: CASPRVGQGFRDTEAFF. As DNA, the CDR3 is TGTGCCAGCCCGAGAGTCGGACAGGGTTTTAGGGACACTGAAGCTTTCTTT.

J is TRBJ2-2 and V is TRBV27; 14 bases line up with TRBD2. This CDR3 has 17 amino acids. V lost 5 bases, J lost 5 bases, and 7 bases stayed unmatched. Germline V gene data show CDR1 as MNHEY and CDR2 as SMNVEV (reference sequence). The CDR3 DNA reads TGTGCCAGCAGTAGATTGACTAGCGGGGGGGGTACCGGGGAGCTGTTTTTT. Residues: CASSRLTSGGGTGELFF.